A single sample gave rise to the 20 T cell receptor beta chains below, sequenced in a study of T cell responses to AZD1222 COVID-19 vaccine. TCRdb's table, derived via immunoSEQ multiplex PCR, lists solely in-frame clones and lacks some. The data contain roughly 84,000 clones, nearly 90% of them singletons. The specimen was peripheral blood, collected on day 0 of AZD1222 vaccination. The receptors here all came from an adult in good health.

This chain links TRBV5-1 with TRBJ2-7; D is tentatively TRBD1 or TRBD2 (5 bases each). This CDR3 has 13 amino acids. Germline-derived CDR1 and CDR2 are SGHRS and YFSETQ. V lost 4 bases to trimming and J lost 2 bases, with 10 bases between them. The CDR3 loop reads CASSRDGTYEQYF. Here the CDR3 DNA reads TGCGCCAGCAGCAGGGACGGGACCTACGAGCAGTACTTC.

This chain uses TRBV5-6 with TRBJ2-3; 8 bases are a match to TRBD2. V lost 4 bases and J lost 10; bases outside the gene matches: 5. The CDR3 contains 12 residues. Germline V gene sequence: CDR1 SGHDT, CDR2 YYEEEE. CDR3 residues: CASSPGTRSQYF. For the CDR3, the DNA is TGTGCCAGCAGCCCAGGGACTAGATCGCAGTATTTT.

This chain joins TRBV6-5 and TRBJ1-1; possibly TRBD1 for D (6 bases). The CDR3 spans 14 residues. Germline assignment: CDR1 MNHEY and CDR2 SVGAGI. The ends were cut back, 6 bases at V and 0 bases at J, with 11 bases in the middle. CDR3 sequence: CASSQGSLNTEAFF. The CDR3 DNA follows: TGTGCCAGCAGCCAGGGGTCCCTGAACACTGAAGCTTTCTTT.

This chain connects TRBV7-8 to TRBJ1-5; 7 nucleotides line up with TRBD1. CDR3 length: 15 amino acids. V gave up 3 bases and J gave up 3 bases; unmatched junction bases: 5. From germline, CDR1 is SGHVS and CDR2 FQNEAQ. The CDR3, as DNA: TGTGCCAGCAGCTTCGACAGGGCATACAATCAGCCCCAGCATTTT. Translated, it gives CASSFDRAYNQPQHF.

This chain joins TRBV10-3 and TRBJ1-1, with TRBD1 as a possible D gene (5 bases). V was shortened by 0 bases and J by 5 bases, with 22 bases between the two germline ends. The germline gives CDR1 ENHRY, CDR2 SYGVKD. This CDR3 contains 18 residues. In DNA, the CDR3 is TGTGCCATCAGTGAGTCGGGGGGGTTATCGGCAGTTGGGACTGAAGCTTTCTTT. Translation gives CAISESGGLSAVGTEAFF.

Comment on this clone: Within the sample, other DNA sequences also encode this same CDR3. The V and J genes are TRBV18 and TRBJ1-1; tentatively, D is TRBD1 (5 bases). Trimming removed 3 bases from V and 1 base from J, with 6 bases in between. The germline CDR1 and CDR2 sequences are KGHSH and LQKENI. The CDR3 loop spans 13 amino acids. CDR3 DNA sequence: TGTGCCAGCTCACCCAGGGAGAACACTGAAGCTTTCTTT. Its translation: CASSPRENTEAFF. Combining the CDR3 with reference TRBV18 and TRBJ1-1 gives the whole variable domain NAGVMQNPRHLVRRRGQEARLRCSPMKGHSHVYWYRQLPEEGLKFMVYLQKENIIDESGMPKERFSAEFPKEGPSILRIQQVVRGDSAAYFCASSPRENTEAFFGQGTRLTVV.

In DNA, the CDR3 is TGTGCCAGCAGCTTAGTGGGGACTAGCGGGAGCACAGATACGCAGTATTTT. It yields the protein CASSLVGTSGSTDTQYF. The chain uses TRBV7-8 and TRBJ2-3, with TRBD2 matching 12 bases. The CDR3 runs to 17 residues. The V gene end was trimmed by 1 base and the J gene end by 0 bases; junction bases not matched to a gene: 2. Germline CDR1 reads SGHVS; CDR2 reads FQNEAQ.

This sequence joins TRBV19 and TRBJ2-5; 9 nucleotides agree with TRBD2. The CDR3 is made up of 16 amino acids. The germline gives CDR1 LNHDA, CDR2 SQIVND (reference sequence). V shed 3 bases and J 4 bases; nucleotides not matched to a gene: 9. DNA for the CDR3: TGTGCCAGTAGTATTGGGTCTAGCGGGATGGGAGAGACCCAGTACTTC. Translated, it gives CASSIGSSGMGETQYF.

This rearrangement joins TRBV25-1 to TRBJ1-4, with D uncertain. CDR1 and CDR2 from the germline V gene are MGHDK and SYGVNS. CDR3 length: 14 residues. V was shortened by 2 bases and J by 7 bases, with 11 bases between the two germline ends. The CDR3, as DNA: TGTGCCAGCAGTGAAAGCACAGCTACTGAAAAACTGTTTTTT. This gives the protein CASSESTATEKLFF.

This clone came up a few times. The CDR3 region has the DNA TGTGCCAGCAGCCCTGAGGGGGCAGGGAACCAGCCCCAGCATTTT. Its protein is CASSPEGAGNQPQHF. V usage is TRBV28 and J usage is TRBJ1-5, with 7 bases lining up with TRBD1. Germline lookup yields CDR1 MDHEN and CDR2 SYDVKM. The CDR3 totals 15 residues. V shed 6 bases, J shed 7 bases, and the junction held 12 bases outside the gene matches. The variable domain in full, completed from reference TRBV28 and TRBJ1-5, reads DVKVTQSSRYLVKRTGEKVFLECVQDMDHENMFWYRQDPGLGLRLIYFSYDVKMKEKGDIPEGYSVSREKKERFSLILESASTNQTSMYLCASSPEGAGNQPQHFGDGTRLSIL.

V gene TRBV2 combines with J gene TRBJ1-5, with D maybe TRBD1 (6 bases). Germline CDR1 SNHLY, CDR2 FYNNEI. Trimming cost V 9 bases and J 0 bases, with 12 bases left between them. This CDR3 has 14 amino acids. CDR3 in DNA: TGTGCCAGAGGTGACAGGTTTAGCAATCAGCCCCAGCATTTT. This sequence encodes CARGDRFSNQPQHF.

The V and J genes are TRBV14 and TRBJ1-1; TRBD1 might be the D (6 bases). CDR1 is SGHDN and CDR2 is FVKESK in the germline V gene. V was shortened by 6 bases and J by 5 bases, with 16 bases between the two germline ends. The CDR3 is 14 residues long. CDR3 in DNA: TGTGCCAGCAGTCTACAGGGTATAATGACTGAAGCTTTCTTT. Translated, it gives CASSLQGIMTEAFF.

V gene TRBV9 combines with J gene TRBJ2-7, with D maybe TRBD2 (5 bases). Trimming stripped 0 bases from V and 5 bases from J, with 12 bases between. Germline V CDR1 and CDR2: SGDLS, YYNGEE. The CDR3 has 14 residues. The CDR3 region has the DNA TGTGCCAGCAGCGTAGGCTCTAGCCCCCACGAGCAGTACTTC. It yields the protein CASSVGSSPHEQYF.

CDR3 DNA sequence: TGCAGCGTTGAAGACACTCCCTATGGCTACACCTTC. Its protein product is CSVEDTPYGYTF. J is TRBJ1-2 and V is TRBV29-1; D not certain. This CDR3 is built from 12 residues. Trimming left V 0 bases short and J 4 bases short, with 6 bases between. Germline assignment: CDR1 SQVTM and CDR2 ANQGSEA. Variable domain in full (rest from reference TRBV29-1 and TRBJ1-2): SAVISQKPSRDICQRGTSLTIQCQVDSQVTMMFWYRQQPGQSLTLIATANQGSEATYESGFVIDKFPISRPNLTFSTLTVSNMSPEDSSIYLCSVEDTPYGYTFGSGTRLTVV.

The chain joins TRBV19 to TRBJ2-7; TRBD2 aligns across 11 bases. The V gene's germline CDR1 is LNHDA and CDR2 SQIVND (reference sequence). The CDR3 totals 16 residues. J gave up 2 bases and V 1 base, and 4 bases lay outside the gene matches. CDR3 nucleotide sequence: TGTGCCAGTAGTATAGGCCTGACTAGCGGGACCTACGAGCAGTACTTC. It translates to CASSIGLTSGTYEQYF.

The gene calls are TRBV6-2 or TRBV6-3 and TRBJ1-5; 9 nucleotides match TRBD1. The ends lost 6 bases at V and 6 bases at J; junction bases unmatched: 15. The CDR3 runs 17 residues. Germline CDR1 MNHEY, CDR2 SVGEGT. The CDR3 DNA follows: TGTGCCAGCAGCTCTCACCTCTATGACAGGGGGGTTCAGCCCCAGCATTTT. Its translation is CASSSHLYDRGVQPQHF.

V and J are TRBV7-2 and TRBJ1-5; possibly TRBD1 for D (5 bases). The CDR3 spans 14 residues. The V end lost 5 bases, the J end lost 7 bases, and 15 bases lay between the germline ends. Germline V gene sequence: CDR1 SGHTA, CDR2 FQGNSA. This CDR3 reads CASSPFGGSQPQHF. CDR3 nucleotides: TGTGCCAGCAGCCCCTTCGGGGGGAGCCAGCCCCAGCATTTT.

This chain connects TRBV2 to TRBJ1-5; unclear D gene. Germline V lookup: CDR1 SNHLY, CDR2 FYNNEI. The CDR3 runs to 14 residues. V lost 3 bases and J lost 0, with 6 bases in between. The CDR3 protein is CASSDSHSNQPQHF. The CDR3 DNA reads as TGTGCCAGCAGTGACAGCCATAGCAATCAGCCCCAGCATTTT. The whole variable domain, filled in from reference TRBV2 and TRBJ1-5, reads EPEVTQTPSHQVTQMGQEVILRCVPISNHLYFYWYRQILGQKVEFLVSFYNNEISEKSEIFDDQFSVERPDGSNFTLKIRSTKLEDSAMYFCASSDSHSNQPQHFGDGTRLSIL.

The chain uses TRBV4-2 and TRBJ2-5; TRBD1 or TRBD2 may be the D gene (6 bases each). The V end was cut by 3 bases, the J end by 4 bases, with 18 bases between. Germline values: CDR1 LGHNA, CDR2 YNFKEQ. CDR3 size: 16 residues. As DNA, the CDR3 is TGTGCCAGCAGCCAGGGGGGCACCGGGGCCGGAGAGACCCAGTACTTC. Protein product: CASSQGGTGAGETQYF.

The V gene is TRBV4-2, the J gene TRBJ2-1; no firm D call. Germline V gene sequence: CDR1 LGHNA, CDR2 YNFKEQ. This CDR3 has 15 residues. With 4 bases removed from V and 2 bases from J, the gap between germline ends came to 12 bases. CDR3 bases: TGTGCCAGCAGCCGGGAAGCGAGAACCTACAATGAGCAGTTCTTC. Protein sequence: CASSREARTYNEQFF.